What follows describes a single TCR beta chain. This clone was seen just once. What this receptor recognizes is not known. No per-base quality is available; no much larger clone lies one base away. In the paper's terms, the time point label means: cells obtained before transplantation from donor or recipient. CD3+CD4+ and CD3+CD8+ populations were FACS-sorted from unstimulated pre-transplant donor and recipient cells taken from spleen or lymph nodes. The data belong to a study of graft-versus-host responses after intestinal transplantation (dated by TCRdb to about 2021). With regard to the full study: The transplants that recipients received were multivisceral, liver-intestinal, or isolated intestinal. Every recipient was given anti-thymocyte globulin induction, followed by approximately 3 years of maintenance tacrolimus and steroids. A peak of at least 4% donor T cells among recipient peripheral blood mononuclear cells was the definition used for donor T cell macrochimerism. Alloreactive clones were identified by sequencing pre-transplant mixed lymphocyte reaction products and comparing these products with unstimulated pre-transplant donor and recipient T cells. Graft-versus-host and host-versus-graft alloreactive T cell clones were tracked in the graft, circulation and bone marrow after intestinal transplantation using bulk TCR-beta CDR3 sequencing. The cohort enrolled some 24 intestinal transplant recipients, one of whom was a retransplant, and a few patients without pretransplant specimens were excluded. Samples from a few later patients were sequenced in-house on an Illumina MiSeq with MiXCR processing rather than by the commercial service. Broader findings and caveats from the paper: Peak levels of circulating GvH clones were associated with declines in HvG clones early after transplant. GvH clones were detected in recipient bone marrow, and some appeared earlier in ileal mucosa or blood, consistent with an intestinal mucosal origin. In patients with donor T cell macrochimerism, the allografts had high GvH to HvG T cell clonal ratios. The relatively low number and heterogeneity of intestinal transplant patients limited the conclusions.

Trimming takes 1 base from V and 0 bases from J, and the germline ends sit 6 bases apart. The CDR3 goes from the cysteine to the phenylalanine over 14 residues. Only the CDR3 DNA is retained, 42 bases long and in frame from the first base. Based on the germline V gene (reference sequence), the CDR1 and CDR2 sequences are SEHNR and FQNEAQ. Libraries were built with the immunoSEQ multiplex PCR assay. In most patients, genomic DNA was isolated using the Qiagen DNeasy Blood and Tissue Kit and sent frozen to Adaptive Biotechnologies for TCR sequencing. Adaptive Biotechnologies carried out high-throughput TCR-beta CDR3 sequencing of genomic DNA for most patients. Concerning the study's data processing: Adaptive's ImmunoSEQ software supplied the TCR sequencing data for under 20 patients, while MiXCR and VDJtools were used to process a few other patients. To correct CD4 versus CD8 sorting errors, sequences present in both subsets at a frequency ratio below 5:1 were removed. CDR3 nucleotide sequences shared between donor and recipient were removed because the origin of such sequences could not be assigned. To be classed as alloreactive, a clone needed at least 2-fold expansion over unstimulated cells and a minimum CFSE-low frequency of 0.002% (template counts) or 0.001% (read counts). Mappable clones were those detected in sequenced pre-transplant spleen, lymph node, or MLR CFSE-low populations of the donor or recipient. The cumulative frequency of alloreactive clones was calculated as a percentage of all sequences, weighted by copy number. What TCRdb holds here is the immuneACCESS table cut down to in-frame rearrangements. Part of the clones is not present; checked against another copy, under half of the missing clones reflect an unresolved V gene, and the others are unexplained. The V and J calls and clone size come from that table; D and trimming were worked out from the DNA. Counted in this sample were some 120,000 clones; approximately 92% of them appeared once. The ten largest clonotypes hold about 0.2% of the sample.

The material was unstimulated CD4+ T cells sorted from spleen or lymph node cells, obtained before transplant. The clonotype comes from a human donor who was the organ donor for an intestinal transplant. The rearrangement combines TRBV7-9 with TRBJ1-1; the D gene is not confidently resolved. CDR3 reads: CASSLGNMNTEAFF. The base sequence is TGTGCCAGCAGCTTAGGTAATATGAACACTGAAGCTTTCTTT.